These T cell receptor beta chains were read from a single sample in a study of graft-versus-host responses after intestinal transplantation. The protocol was immunoSEQ multiplex PCR, while the TCRdb copy is restricted to in-frame clones and leaves out a portion. The table lists about 69,000 clones, just under 95% of them singletons. The specimen comprised bone marrow, sampled 734 days after intestinal transplantation. The source of these receptors is a human patient who received an intestinal transplant, so some T cells may come from the graft donor. Each CDR3 is given with its conserved first and last residue. A D gene is named only where the DNA matches it firmly. A clone size is listed for some rows: how often the clone was seen (once, few, many), or a class if it is expanded.

d_call clone_size j_call v_call cdr3_aa cdr3_nt
NA NA TRBJ1-2 TRBV9 CASSLRVDPLDGYTF TGTGCCAGCAGCTTGCGGGTGGATCCTCTCGATGGCTACACCTTC
TRBD2 NA TRBJ2-7 TRBV18 CASSPVAGGTYEQYF TGTGCCAGCTCACCTGTAGCGGGAGGTACCTACGAGCAGTACTTC
NA NA TRBJ1-4 TRBV4-1 CASSQVFQGPNEKLFF TGCGCCAGCAGCCAAGTTTTTCAGGGCCCTAATGAAAAACTGTTTTTT
NA NA TRBJ2-7 TRBV6-6 CASSYGVVSWYEQYF TGTGCCAGCAGTTACGGGGTGGTTTCTTGGTACGAGCAGTACTTC
TRBD2 NA TRBJ2-1 TRBV25-1 CASSEGLAGGRVDEQFF TGTGCCAGCAGTGAAGGGTTGGCGGGAGGGCGGGTGGATGAGCAGTTCTTC
NA NA TRBJ1-2 TRBV6-1 CASSELARIGYTF TGTGCCAGCAGTGAATTGGCAAGGATTGGCTACACCTTC
NA NA TRBJ2-7 TRBV6-5 CASREGNNYEQYF TGTGCCAGCAGAGAGGGTAATAACTACGAGCAGTACTTC
NA NA TRBJ2-1 TRBV7-3 CASGDDGDNEQFF TGTGCCAGTGGGGACGATGGGGACAATGAGCAGTTCTTC
NA once TRBJ1-1 TRBV5-1 CASSSTQGNTEAFF TGCGCCAGCAGCTCCACCCAGGGGAACACTGAAGCTTTCTTT
TRBD1 NA TRBJ2-3 TRBV4-1 CASSSTGGSTDTQYF TGCGCCAGCAGCTCAACAGGGGGCAGCACAGATACGCAGTATTTT
TRBD2 NA TRBJ2-1 TRBV13 CASSLVSGVSNEQFF TGTGCCAGCAGCTTAGTCAGCGGGGTCTCCAATGAGCAGTTCTTC
NA NA TRBJ1-5 TRBV30 CAWNIFSRLGRHQPQHF TGTGCCTGGAACATATTTTCCCGGCTGGGGCGCCATCAGCCCCAGCATTTT
NA few TRBJ1-2 TRBV4-1 CASSQDGIYGYTF TGCGCCAGCAGCCAAGATGGTATCTATGGCTACACCTTC
NA NA TRBJ2-5 TRBV7-2 CASSLGATQYF TGTGCCAGCAGCTTAGGGGCGACCCAGTACTTC
NA once TRBJ2-6 TRBV18 CASSPPGATSISGANVLTF TGTGCCAGCTCACCACCCGGGGCCACCTCGATCTCTGGGGCCAACGTCCTGACTTTC
TRBD2 NA TRBJ2-1 TRBV7-3 CASSPGTTEQFF TGTGCCAGCAGCCCGGGGACTACCGAGCAGTTCTTC
TRBD2 NA TRBJ2-1 TRBV7-3 CASSLLAGEYNEQFF TGTGCCAGCAGCTTATTAGCGGGAGAATACAATGAGCAGTTCTTC
NA NA TRBJ2-7 TRBV7-6 CASSPDLTYEQYF TGTGCCAGCAGCCCGGACTTAACCTACGAGCAGTACTTC
NA NA TRBJ2-1 TRBV7-9 CASSGGTRREQFF TGTGCCAGCAGCGGTGGGACTCGGCGAGAGCAGTTCTTC
NA NA TRBJ1-5 TRBV6-4 CASSDPTDTKFSAFDSNQPQHF TGTGCCAGCAGTGACCCAACTGACACGAAATTTTCAGCCTTCGATAGCAATCAGCCCCAGCATTTT